What follows is one TCR beta chain and its context. No antigen is known for it. Via MiXCR, TCRdb re-called the reads, giving one row per CDR3 protein. The sample lists hundreds of thousands of distinct CDR3 sequences; just under 30% were seen once. V shed 6 bases and J 10 bases; nucleotides not matched to a gene: 9. The CDR3 length is 13 residues. CDR1 is LNHDA and CDR2 is SQIVND in the germline V gene (reference sequence). The sample is drawn from a study of T cell repertoires in cytomegalovirus infection. The study, taken as a whole, reports: HLA-C-restricted TCR beta clonotypes specific for CMV led the ex vivo response.

The input for sequencing was cultured PBMCs, taken from culture after CMV antigen stimulation. The chain has TRBV19 and TRBJ2-1; TRBD1 matches at 7 bases. The source of this sequence is a human donor in good health (CMV status not recorded). Some clones in this sample may be carry-over from other donors' samples. In DNA, the CDR3 is TGTGCCAGTAGCCGACAGGGTGGACGCGAGCAGTTCTTC. Its translation: CASSRQGGREQFF.